Given below is one T cell receptor (beta chain) in context. Sequencing used immunoSEQ multiplex PCR; TCRdb keeps in-frame clones, though not all of them. Here the sample spans about 80,000 clones, roughly nine tenths being singletons. This CDR3 comprises 15 residues. Per germline, CDR1 SEHNR and CDR2 FQNEAQ (reference sequence). Trimming at V came to 4 bases and at J to 8 bases, leaving 8 bases not matched to a gene. This sample stems from a study of technical replicates of blood from a few donors. The gene calls are TRBV7-9 and TRBJ1-4; TRBD1 agrees at 9 bases. The sequence derives from a human donor in good health. Sample: T cells isolated from PBMCs. The CDR3 nucleotides read TGTGCCAGCAGCTCCCGGGACAGGGAGGCCGAAAAACTGTTTTTT. Translation gives CASSSRDREAEKLFF.